A single sample gave rise to the 11 T cell receptor beta chains below, sequenced in a study of T-cell memory formation after mild COVID-19. In TCRdb, the 5' RACE reads were re-called with MiXCR into one record per CDR3 protein. The table lists some 300,000 distinct CDR3 sequences, approximately 22% of them singletons. The source material was PBMCs or a T cell subset sorted from them (not recorded which). The receptors shown here come from a man aged 18 to 35 who had mild COVID-19 (a few samples of this study predate the infection). Cell type and time point are not known.

The count of this clonotype is one. The rearrangement links TRBV6-5 to TRBJ2-5; D unclear. This CDR3 region has 13 residues. V gave up 6 bases and J gave up 5 bases, with 13 bases separating them. Per germline, CDR1 MNHEY and CDR2 SVGAGI. The DNA of the CDR3 is TGTGCCAGCAGCCCTACCTGGTTGGAGACCCAGTACTTC. This gives the protein CASSPTWLETQYF.

This clonotype has just a few counts. The chain joins TRBV11-2 to TRBJ1-1; D is uncertain. V dropped 2 bases and J dropped 6 bases, with 10 bases sitting between them. This CDR3 has 13 residues. In germline, CDR1 is SGHAT, CDR2 FQNNGV. The DNA of the CDR3 is TGTGCCAGCAGCTTAAGAATCGGGCCTGAAGCTTTCTTT. Residues: CASSLRIGPEAFF.

This clonotype was counted between two and nine times. The chain is built from TRBV12-3 or TRBV12-4 and TRBJ2-3; 12 positions match TRBD2. The CDR3 consists of 17 residues. The ends lost 6 bases at V and 6 bases at J; junction bases unmatched: 13. CDR3 bases: TGTGCCAGCAGCCGGACTAGCGGGGTCCCCCGGGGTGATACGCAGTATTTT. This translates into CASSRTSGVPRGDTQYF.

This clonotype turned up a few times. The chain recombines TRBV6-5 with TRBJ1-1, with D perhaps matching TRBD1 (5 bases). This CDR3 has 13 amino acids. From germline, CDR1 is MNHEY and CDR2 SVGAGI. The V end was cut by 6 bases, the J end by 5 bases, with 13 bases between. CDR3 in amino acids: CASSPLGGTEAFF. In nucleotides, the CDR3 is TGTGCCAGCAGCCCACTCGGGGGGACTGAAGCTTTCTTT.

The chain is built from TRBV7-9 and TRBJ1-4; D call uncertain. The CDR3 covers 16 residues. From germline, CDR1 is SEHNR and CDR2 FQNEAQ (reference sequence). Trimming stripped 3 bases from V and 0 bases from J, with 11 bases between. The CDR3 bases are TGTGCCAGCAGCTTTGGAGCGATCCCAACTAATGAAAAACTGTTTTTT. Residues: CASSFGAIPTNEKLFF.

This clonotype has a handful of counts. The V call is TRBV18, the J call TRBJ2-7; TRBD2 matches 11 bases. Germline values: CDR1 KGHSH, CDR2 LQKENI. This CDR3 is built from 16 residues. With V trimmed by 2 bases and J by 3 bases, 6 bases remained unmatched. This CDR3 reads CASSPVPGTSGYEQYF. The CDR3 DNA is TGTGCCAGCTCACCAGTACCCGGGACTAGCGGCTACGAGCAGTACTTC.

The chain recombines TRBV19 with TRBJ2-1, with D tentatively TRBD1 (5 bases). The V gene lost 6 bases and the J gene lost 8 bases, with 11 bases spanning the gap. The CDR3 contains 12 residues. CDR1 is LNHDA and CDR2 is SQIVND in the germline V gene (reference sequence). CDR3 sequence (DNA): TGTGCCAGTAGAAGGGGTGGTCATGAGCAGTTCTTC. Translating it yields CASRRGGHEQFF.

This clonotype was picked up a small number of times. The V gene is TRBV6-5, the J gene TRBJ1-1; a possible D gene is TRBD1 (6 bases). The CDR3 totals 15 residues. V shed 0 bases and J shed 3 bases, with 11 bases lying between them. CDR1 and CDR2 from the germline V gene are MNHEY and SVGAGI. For the CDR3, the DNA is TGTGCCAGCAGTTACTCCCACAGGGCATACACTGAAGCTTTCTTT. Translated, it gives CASSYSHRAYTEAFF.

This chain connects TRBV12-3 or TRBV12-4 to TRBJ2-7; TRBD1 matches at 9 bases. V lost 7 bases, J lost 7 bases, and 11 bases stayed unmatched. CDR3 length: 14 amino acids. CDR3 coding DNA: TGTGCCAGCAAACCCCGGGACAGGGCAGGTGAGCAGTACTTC. It encodes CASKPRDRAGEQYF.

This rearrangement joins TRBV7-4 to TRBJ1-6; D remains unclear. The germline gives CDR1 SGHVT, CDR2 SQSDAQ. V was shortened by 2 bases and J by 7 bases, with 24 bases between the two germline ends. The CDR3 has 19 amino acids. The CDR3 DNA is TGTGCCAGCAGCTTATATAAGTGCGGTTCGGGGATGAAAAATTCACCCCTCCACTTT. Its protein product is CASSLYKCGSGMKNSPLHF.

V and J are TRBV12-3 or TRBV12-4 and TRBJ1-1, with unresolved D. Between the trimmed V and J ends, which lost 6 bases and 1 base, there was a span of 12 bases. This CDR3 has 14 residues. The DNA of the CDR3 is TGTGCCAGCAGCCGTCCTCCCGCGAACACTGAAGCTTTCTTT. Its translation: CASSRPPANTEAFF.